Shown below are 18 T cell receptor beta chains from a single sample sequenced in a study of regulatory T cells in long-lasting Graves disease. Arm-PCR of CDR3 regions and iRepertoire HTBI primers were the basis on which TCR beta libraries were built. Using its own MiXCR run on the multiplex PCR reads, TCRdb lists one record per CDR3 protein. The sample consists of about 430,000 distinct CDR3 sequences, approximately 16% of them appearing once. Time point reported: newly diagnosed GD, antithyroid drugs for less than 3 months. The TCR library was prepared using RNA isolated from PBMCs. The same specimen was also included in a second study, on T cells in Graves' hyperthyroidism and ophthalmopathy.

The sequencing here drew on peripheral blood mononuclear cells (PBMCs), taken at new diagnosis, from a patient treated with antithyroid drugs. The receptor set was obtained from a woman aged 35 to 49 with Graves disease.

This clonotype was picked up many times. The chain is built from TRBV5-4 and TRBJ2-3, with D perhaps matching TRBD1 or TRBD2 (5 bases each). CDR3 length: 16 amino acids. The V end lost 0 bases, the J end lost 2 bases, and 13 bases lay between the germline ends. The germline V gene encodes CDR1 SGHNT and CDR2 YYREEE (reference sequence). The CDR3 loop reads CASSLARGANTDTQYF. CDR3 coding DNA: TGTGCCAGCAGCTTGGCGCGAGGGGCGAACACAGATACGCAGTATTTT. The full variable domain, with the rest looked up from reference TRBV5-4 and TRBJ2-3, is ETGVTQSPTHLIKTRGQQVTLRCSSQSGHNTVSWYQQALGQGPQFIFQYYREEENGRGNFPPRFSGLQFPNYSSELNVNALELDDSALYLCASSLARGANTDTQYFGPGTRLTVL.

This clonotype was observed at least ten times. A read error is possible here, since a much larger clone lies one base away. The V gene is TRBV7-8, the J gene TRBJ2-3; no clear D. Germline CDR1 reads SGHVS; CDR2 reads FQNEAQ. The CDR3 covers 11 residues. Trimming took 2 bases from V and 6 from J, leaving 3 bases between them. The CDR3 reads CASSLWDTQYF. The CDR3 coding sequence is TGTGCCAGCAGCTTATGGGATACGCAGTATTTT. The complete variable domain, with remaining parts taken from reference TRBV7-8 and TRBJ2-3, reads GAGVSQSPRYKVAKRGQDVALRCDPISGHVSLFWYQQALGQGPEFLTYFQNEAQLDKSGLPSDRFFAERPEGSVSTLKIQRTQQEDSAVYLCASSLWDTQYFGPGTRLTVL.

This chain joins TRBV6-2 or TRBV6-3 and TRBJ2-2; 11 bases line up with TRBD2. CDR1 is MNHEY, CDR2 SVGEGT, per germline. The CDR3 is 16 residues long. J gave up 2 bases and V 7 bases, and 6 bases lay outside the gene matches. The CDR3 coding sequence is TGTGCCAGCACCCCCGGGACTAGCGGAAACACCGGGGAGCTGTTTTTT. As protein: CASTPGTSGNTGELFF.

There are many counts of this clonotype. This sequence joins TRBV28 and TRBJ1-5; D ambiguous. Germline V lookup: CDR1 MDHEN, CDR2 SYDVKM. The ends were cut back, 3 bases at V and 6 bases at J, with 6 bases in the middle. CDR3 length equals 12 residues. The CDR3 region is CASSFGGQPQHF. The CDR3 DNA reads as TGTGCCAGCAGTTTTGGAGGTCAGCCCCAGCATTTT.

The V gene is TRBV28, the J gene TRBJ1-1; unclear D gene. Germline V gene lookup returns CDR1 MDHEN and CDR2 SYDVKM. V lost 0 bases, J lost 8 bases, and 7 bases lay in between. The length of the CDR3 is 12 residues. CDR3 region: CASSLWNSEAFF. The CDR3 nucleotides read TGTGCCAGCAGTTTATGGAACTCAGAAGCTTTCTTT. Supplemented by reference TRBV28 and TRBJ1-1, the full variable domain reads DVKVTQSSRYLVKRTGEKVFLECVQDMDHENMFWYRQDPGLGLRLIYFSYDVKMKEKGDIPEGYSVSREKKERFSLILESASTNQTSMYLCASSLWNSEAFFGQGTRLTVV.

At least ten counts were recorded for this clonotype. The CDR3 region has the DNA TGCAGTGCTTCGGGACAGGGGGCGCGGGAGCAGTACTTC. This translates into CSASGQGAREQYF. The chain combines TRBV20-1 with TRBJ2-7, with 12 bases aligning to TRBD1. CDR1 is DFQATT and CDR2 is SNEGSKA in the germline V gene (reference sequence). CDR3 length equals 13 residues. V lost 5 bases to trimming and J lost 7 bases; unmatched junction nucleotides: 6.

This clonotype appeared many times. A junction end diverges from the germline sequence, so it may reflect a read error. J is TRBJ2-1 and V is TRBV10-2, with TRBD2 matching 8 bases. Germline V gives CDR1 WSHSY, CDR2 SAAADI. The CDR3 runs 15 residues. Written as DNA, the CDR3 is TGTGCCAGCAGGAATAGCGGGACCTCCTACAATGAGCAGTTCTTC. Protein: CASRNSGTSYNEQFF.

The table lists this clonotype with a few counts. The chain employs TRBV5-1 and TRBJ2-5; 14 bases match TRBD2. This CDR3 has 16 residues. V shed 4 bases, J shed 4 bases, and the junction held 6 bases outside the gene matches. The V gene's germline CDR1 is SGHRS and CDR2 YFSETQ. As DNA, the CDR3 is TGCGCCAGCAGCGTCGGACTAGCGGGAGGTCGAGAGACCCAGTACTTC. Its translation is CASSVGLAGGRETQYF.

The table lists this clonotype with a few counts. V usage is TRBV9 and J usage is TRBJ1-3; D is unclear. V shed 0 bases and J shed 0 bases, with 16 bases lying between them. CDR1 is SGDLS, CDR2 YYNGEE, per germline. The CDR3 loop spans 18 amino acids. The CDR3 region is CASSVALRGSISGNTIYF. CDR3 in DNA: TGTGCCAGCAGCGTAGCTCTCCGCGGGTCCATCTCTGGAAACACCATATATTTT.

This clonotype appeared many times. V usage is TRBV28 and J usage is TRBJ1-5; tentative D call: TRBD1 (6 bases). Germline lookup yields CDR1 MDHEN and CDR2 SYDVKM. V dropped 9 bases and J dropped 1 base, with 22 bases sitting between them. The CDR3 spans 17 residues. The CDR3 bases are TGTGCCAGTGTCCCCGGTTTTGGGGGGCAGAGCAATCAGCCCCAGCATTTT. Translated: CASVPGFGGQSNQPQHF.

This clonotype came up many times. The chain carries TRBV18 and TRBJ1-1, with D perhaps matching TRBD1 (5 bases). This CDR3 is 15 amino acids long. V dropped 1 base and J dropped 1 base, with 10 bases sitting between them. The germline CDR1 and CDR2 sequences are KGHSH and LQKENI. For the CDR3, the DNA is TGTGCCAGCTCACCACTGGGGACGGCGAACACTGAAGCTTTCTTT. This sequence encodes CASSPLGTANTEAFF.

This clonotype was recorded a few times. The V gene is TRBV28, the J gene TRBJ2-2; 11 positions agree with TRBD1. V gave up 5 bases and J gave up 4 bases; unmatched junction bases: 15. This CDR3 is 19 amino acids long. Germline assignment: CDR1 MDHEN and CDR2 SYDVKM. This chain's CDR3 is CASSLGTGGYSGTTGELFF. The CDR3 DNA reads TGTGCCAGCAGTCTAGGGACAGGGGGGTACTCAGGGACCACCGGGGAGCTGTTTTTT.

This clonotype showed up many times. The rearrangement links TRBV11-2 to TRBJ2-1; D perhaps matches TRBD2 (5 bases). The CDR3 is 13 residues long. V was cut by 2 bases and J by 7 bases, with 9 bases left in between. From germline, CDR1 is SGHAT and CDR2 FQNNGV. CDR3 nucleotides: TGTGCCAGCAGCTTATCTAGCCCAAATGAGCAGTTCTTC. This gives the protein CASSLSSPNEQFF.

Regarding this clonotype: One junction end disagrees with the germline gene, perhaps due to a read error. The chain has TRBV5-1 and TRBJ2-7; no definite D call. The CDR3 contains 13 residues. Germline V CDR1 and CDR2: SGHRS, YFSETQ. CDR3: CANSLSSSYEQYF. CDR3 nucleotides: TGCGCCAACAGCTTGTCTAGCTCCTACGAGCAGTACTTC.

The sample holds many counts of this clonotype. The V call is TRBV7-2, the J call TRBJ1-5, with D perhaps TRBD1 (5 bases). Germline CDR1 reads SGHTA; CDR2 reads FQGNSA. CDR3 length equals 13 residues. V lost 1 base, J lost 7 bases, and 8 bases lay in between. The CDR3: CASSLDRLQPQHF. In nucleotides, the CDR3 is TGTGCCAGCAGCTTAGACAGGTTGCAGCCCCAGCATTTT.

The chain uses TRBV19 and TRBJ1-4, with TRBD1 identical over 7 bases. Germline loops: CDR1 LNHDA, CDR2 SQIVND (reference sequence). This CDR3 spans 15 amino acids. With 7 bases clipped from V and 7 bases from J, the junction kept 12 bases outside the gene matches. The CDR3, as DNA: TGTGCCAGTACCATATACGAGGGGGCTGGTGAAAAACTGTTTTTT. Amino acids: CASTIYEGAGEKLFF.

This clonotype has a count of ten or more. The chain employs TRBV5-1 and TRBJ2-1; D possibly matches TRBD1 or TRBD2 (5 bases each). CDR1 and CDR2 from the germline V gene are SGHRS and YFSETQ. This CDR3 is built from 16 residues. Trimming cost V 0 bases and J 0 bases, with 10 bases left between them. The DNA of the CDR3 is TGCGCCAGCAGCTTGGCCGGGGCGAGCTCCTACAATGAGCAGTTCTTC. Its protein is CASSLAGASSYNEQFF. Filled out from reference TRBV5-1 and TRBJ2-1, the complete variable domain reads KAGVTQTPRYLIKTRGQQVTLSCSPISGHRSVSWYQQTPGQGLQFLFEYFSETQRNKGNFPGRFSGRQFSNSRSEMNVSTLELGDSALYLCASSLAGASSYNEQFFGPGTRLTVL.

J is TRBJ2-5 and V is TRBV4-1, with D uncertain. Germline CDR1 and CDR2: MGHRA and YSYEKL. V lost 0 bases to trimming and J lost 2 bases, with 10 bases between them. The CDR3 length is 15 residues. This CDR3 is CASSQDLRQQETQYF. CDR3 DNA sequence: TGCGCCAGCAGCCAAGATTTACGACAACAAGAGACCCAGTACTTC.